A single T cell receptor (beta chain) is shown here with its context. The entry originates in a study of CD8 T cells in acute hepatitis C reinfection. Some clones are missing from TCRdb's copy, which holds only in-frame ones; the method was immunoSEQ multiplex PCR. This table has over 30,000 clones, approximately 85% appearing once. Time point noted: naive CD8 control sorted from an acute-time-point sample. The CDR3 runs to 15 residues. The V end lost 6 bases, the J end lost 4 bases, and 16 bases lay between the germline ends. The germline V gene encodes CDR1 SNHLY and CDR2 FYNNEI. The clonotype was recovered from a woman between 18 and 29 years old who spontaneously cleared hepatitis C infection. The chain recombines TRBV2 with TRBJ2-1; D possibly corresponds to TRBD2 (6 bases). The sequencing input was naive CD8+ T cells from PBMCs. The CDR3 region is CASRVSGPLYNEQFF. In DNA form, the CDR3 reads TGTGCCAGCAGGGTAAGCGGGCCACTTTACAATGAGCAGTTCTTC.